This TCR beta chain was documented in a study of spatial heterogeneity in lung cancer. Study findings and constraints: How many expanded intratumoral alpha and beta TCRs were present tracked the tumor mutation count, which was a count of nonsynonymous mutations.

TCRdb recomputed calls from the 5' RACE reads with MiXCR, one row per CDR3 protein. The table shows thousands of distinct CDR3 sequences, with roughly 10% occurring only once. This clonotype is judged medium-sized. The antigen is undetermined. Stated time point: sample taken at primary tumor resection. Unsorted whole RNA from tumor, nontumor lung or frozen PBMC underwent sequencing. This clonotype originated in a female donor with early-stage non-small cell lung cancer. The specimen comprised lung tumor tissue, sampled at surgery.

This chain's CDR3 is CASSWDFYNEQFF. The DNA for the CDR3 is TGTGCCAGCAGCTGGGATTTCTACAATGAGCAGTTCTTC. The rearrangement uses TRBV11-3 and TRBJ2-1; D is undetermined. The germline CDR1 and CDR2 sequences are SGHNT and YENEEA. The CDR3 consists of 13 residues. Trimming stripped 4 bases from V and 3 bases from J, with 7 bases between.